The entry below describes one T cell receptor beta chain. These data come from a study of blood T cell repertoires in COVID-19. About the study: Samples came from the United States, Italy and Spain, spanning acute and convalescent COVID-19.

In the source study's methods: Estimation of nucleated cell counts was performed using reference gene primer amplification. Sequenced by immunoSEQ multiplex PCR; TCRdb stores in-frame clones only, minus some. V, J and clone size are taken as reported in that table, and D and trimming were inferred from the DNA itself. Here the sample spans roughly 92,000 clones, roughly 84% being singletons. CDR3 length equals 14 residues. Trimming shortened V by 1 base and J by 2 bases, and 8 bases separated the two germline ends. Germline V lookup: CDR1 LNHNV, CDR2 YYDKDF (reference sequence). The source is a woman of 80 years or more with acute or convalescent COVID-19. The V and J genes are TRBV15 and TRBJ2-5; D possibly corresponds to TRBD1 (6 bases). Material: peripheral blood. The DNA of the CDR3 is TGTGCCACCAGCAGAGCCGACAGGCAAGAGACCCAGTACTTC. Translated: CATSRADRQETQYF.